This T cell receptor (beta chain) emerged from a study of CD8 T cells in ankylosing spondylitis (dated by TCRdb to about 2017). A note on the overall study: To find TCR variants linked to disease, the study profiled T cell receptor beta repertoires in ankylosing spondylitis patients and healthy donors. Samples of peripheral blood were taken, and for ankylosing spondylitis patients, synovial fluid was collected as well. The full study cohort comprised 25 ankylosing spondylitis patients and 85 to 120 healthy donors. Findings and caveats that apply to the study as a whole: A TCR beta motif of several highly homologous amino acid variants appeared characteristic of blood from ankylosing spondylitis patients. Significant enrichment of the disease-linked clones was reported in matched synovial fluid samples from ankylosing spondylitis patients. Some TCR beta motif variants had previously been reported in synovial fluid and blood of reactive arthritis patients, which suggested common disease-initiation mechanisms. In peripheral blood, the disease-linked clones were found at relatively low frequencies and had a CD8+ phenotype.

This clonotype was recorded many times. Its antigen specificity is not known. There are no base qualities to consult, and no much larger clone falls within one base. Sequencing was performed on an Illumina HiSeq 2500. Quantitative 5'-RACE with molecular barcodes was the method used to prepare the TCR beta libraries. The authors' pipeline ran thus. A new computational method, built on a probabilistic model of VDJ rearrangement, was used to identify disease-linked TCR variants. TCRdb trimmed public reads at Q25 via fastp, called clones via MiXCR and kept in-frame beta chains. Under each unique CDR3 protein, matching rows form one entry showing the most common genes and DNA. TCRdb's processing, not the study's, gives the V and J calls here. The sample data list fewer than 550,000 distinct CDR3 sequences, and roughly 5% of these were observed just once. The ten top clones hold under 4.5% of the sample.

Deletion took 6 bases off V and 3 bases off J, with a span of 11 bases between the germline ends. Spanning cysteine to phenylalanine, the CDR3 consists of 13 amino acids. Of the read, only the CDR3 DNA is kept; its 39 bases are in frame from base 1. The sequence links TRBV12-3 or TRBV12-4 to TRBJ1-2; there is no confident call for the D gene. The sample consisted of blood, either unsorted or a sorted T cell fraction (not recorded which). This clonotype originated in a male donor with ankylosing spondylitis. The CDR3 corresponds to CASSPQNDYGYTF. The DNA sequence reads TGTGCCAGCAGCCCTCAAAATGACTATGGCTACACCTTC.